The clone carrying this T cell receptor beta chain was detected a few times. Its antigen remains unknown. These data are taken from a study of cytomegalovirus exposure and HLA in healthy donors. In the study overall: HLA-typed donors were the source of about 85 million unique TCRs, which an early data release held. Study-level findings and limits: An Asian-associated ancestry cluster reportedly showed fewer N-insertions than the approximately 650-donor mean in a later analysis. Previous analysis showed most TCR beta V segments were productive about 87% or about 30% of the time.

The primer mix had 60 Vbeta and 13 Jbeta primers. Only in-frame clones appear in the TCRdb table, and some are missing; sequencing was by immunoSEQ multiplex PCR. The sample has about 160,000 clones, 70% to 90% seen once. The CDR3 sequence is 17 residues long. Per the germline V gene, CDR1 is MNHEY and CDR2 is SMNVEV (reference sequence). The V and J ends lost 6 bases and 0 bases respectively, with 17 bases between them. V and J are TRBV27 and TRBJ1-4; D is possibly TRBD1 (6 bases). The origin of this receptor is a man aged 18 to 29 in good health and CMV-seropositive. The specimen sequenced was PBMCs. Here the CDR3 DNA reads TGTGCCAGCAGCCGAGGCGGGGGGCCCTCAACTAATGAAAAACTGTTTTTT. Residues: CASSRGGGPSTNEKLFF.